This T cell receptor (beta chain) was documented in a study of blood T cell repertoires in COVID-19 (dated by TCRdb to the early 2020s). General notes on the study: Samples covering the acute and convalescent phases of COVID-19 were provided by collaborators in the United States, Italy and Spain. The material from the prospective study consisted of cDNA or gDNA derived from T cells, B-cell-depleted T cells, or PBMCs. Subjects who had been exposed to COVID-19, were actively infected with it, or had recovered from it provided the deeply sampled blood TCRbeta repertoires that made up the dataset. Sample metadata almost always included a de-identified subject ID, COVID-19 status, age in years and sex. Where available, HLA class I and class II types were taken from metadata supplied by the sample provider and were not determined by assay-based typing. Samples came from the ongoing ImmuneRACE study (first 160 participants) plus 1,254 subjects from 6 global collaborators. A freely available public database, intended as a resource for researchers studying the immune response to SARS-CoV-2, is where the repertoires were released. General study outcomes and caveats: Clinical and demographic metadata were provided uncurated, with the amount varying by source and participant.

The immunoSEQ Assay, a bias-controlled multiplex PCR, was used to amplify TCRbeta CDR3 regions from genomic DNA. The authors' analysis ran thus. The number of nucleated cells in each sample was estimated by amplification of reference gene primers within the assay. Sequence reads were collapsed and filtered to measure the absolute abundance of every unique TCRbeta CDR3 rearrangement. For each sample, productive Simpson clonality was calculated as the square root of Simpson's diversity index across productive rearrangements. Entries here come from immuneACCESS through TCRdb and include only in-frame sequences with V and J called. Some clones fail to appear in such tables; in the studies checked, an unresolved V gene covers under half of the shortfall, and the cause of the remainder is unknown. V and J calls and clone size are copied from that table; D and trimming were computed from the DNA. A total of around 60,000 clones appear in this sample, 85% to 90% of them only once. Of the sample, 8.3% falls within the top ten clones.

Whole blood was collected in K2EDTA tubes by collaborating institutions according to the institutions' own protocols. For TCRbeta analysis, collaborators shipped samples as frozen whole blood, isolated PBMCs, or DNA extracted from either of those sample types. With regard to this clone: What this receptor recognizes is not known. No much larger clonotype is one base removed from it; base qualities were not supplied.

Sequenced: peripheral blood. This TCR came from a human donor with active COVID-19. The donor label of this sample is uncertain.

The DNA is as follows: TGCGCCAGCAGCTTAACTACGGGAGAGACCCAGTACTTC. It is translated as CASSLTTGETQYF. The sequence links TRBV5-1 to TRBJ2-5, with no confident D gene call. Deletion took 2 bases off V and 4 bases off J, with a span of 9 bases between the germline ends. The CDR3 runs 13 amino acids, cysteine and phenylalanine included. The entry retains the CDR3 DNA only, 39 bases that are in frame from base 1. CDR1 and CDR2 were assigned from the germline V gene as SGHRS and YFSETQ. Joined to the reference TRBV5-1 and TRBJ2-5 proteins, this CDR3 gives the full variable domain: KAGVTQTPRYLIKTRGQQVTLSCSPISGHRSVSWYQQTPGQGLQFLFEYFSETQRNKGNFPGRFSGRQFSNSRSEMNVSTLELGDSALYLCASSLTTGETQYFGPGTRLLVL.